This T cell receptor beta chain is drawn from a study of human T cells and chemical hapten exposure. For the study at large: TCR yields differed between samples (mainly from small differences in pooled library volume).

This clonotype was observed a handful of times. TCRdb re-called the 5' RACE reads through MiXCR, storing one row per CDR3 protein. The table has 110,000 or so distinct CDR3 sequences, 19% seen once. The authors extracted total RNA from unfractionated whole blood. Germline CDR1 and CDR2: SGHTA and FQGNSA. This CDR3 comprises 14 residues. V lost 5 bases to trimming and J lost 4 bases; unmatched junction nucleotides: 1. The receptor's source is a human donor in good health. The chain has TRBV7-2 and TRBJ1-5, with 11 bases that match TRBD1. This CDR3 is CASSRDRGNQPQHF. The CDR3 nucleotides are TGTGCCAGCAGCCGGGACAGGGGGAATCAGCCCCAGCATTTT.